This T cell receptor (beta chain) came from a study of control samples from healthy donors and cancer patients. V gave up 0 bases and J gave up 0 bases; unmatched junction bases: 12. CDR3 length equals 21 residues. Germline V gene lookup returns CDR1 ENHRY and CDR2 SYGVKD. Libraries were prepared by immunoSEQ multiplex PCR; TCRdb keeps only in-frame clonotypes and omits some of them. The top ten hold 4% to 5.5% of the sample, which has 90,000 to 110,000 clones, 75% to 95% seen once. The chain joins TRBV10-3 to TRBJ1-5; 12 nucleotides line up with TRBD1. The clonotype was recovered from a human donor in good health. The donor label of this sample is uncertain. The source material was blood. CDR3 sequence: CAISESYPGQGAAGSNQPQHF. The CDR3 nucleotides read TGTGCCATCAGTGAGTCGTACCCGGGACAGGGGGCCGCAGGTAGCAATCAGCCCCAGCATTTT.